The sequence of this T cell receptor beta chain was determined in a study of blood T cells in healthy people across ages. For the second PCR, which ran for about 7 to 12 cycles, a sample-barcoded 5' primer and a J-beta primer mix were used. Tagging of each cDNA molecule was performed by a template-switch adaptor with 12 random nucleotides. TCRdb processed the 5' RACE reads anew with MiXCR; each CDR3 protein has one entry. The sample comprises roughly 790,000 distinct CDR3 sequences, around 46% of which are singletons, and about 20% rests with the top ten. The CDR3 sequence is 15 residues long. In germline, CDR1 is DFQATT, CDR2 SNEGSKA (reference sequence). J gave up 11 bases and V 0 bases, and 15 bases lay outside the gene matches.

Sequenced input: blood. This chain links TRBV20-1 with TRBJ2-5; TRBD2 matches 7 bases. The receptor was derived from a woman aged 55 to 70 in good health. The DNA of the CDR3 is TGCAGTGCTAGAGATATGGGCGGGGGAGTTAATGAGCAGTACTTC. Translating it yields CSARDMGGGVNEQYF.